These 6 T cell receptor beta chains were sequenced from one sample in a study of blood T cell repertoires in COVID-19. Libraries were prepared by immunoSEQ multiplex PCR; TCRdb keeps only in-frame clonotypes and omits some of them. The sample has about 25,000 clones; around 86% are singletons. The sample taken for sequencing was peripheral blood. The receptors originated from a man aged 50-60 years with active COVID-19.

This rearrangement joins TRBV6-5 to TRBJ2-7; possibly TRBD2 for D (5 bases). The ends were cut back, 0 bases at V and 6 bases at J, with 15 bases in the middle. This CDR3 is built from 15 residues. Germline V CDR1 and CDR2: MNHEY, SVGAGI. The CDR3 here is CASSYSPPGRGEQYV. In DNA form, the CDR3 reads TGTGCCAGCAGTTACTCTCCCCCAGGACGGGGCGAGCAGTACGTC.

The V gene is TRBV5-1, the J gene TRBJ1-6; tentatively, D is TRBD1 (5 bases). Trimming cost V 2 bases and J 8 bases, with 11 bases left between them. This CDR3 spans 14 amino acids. Germline values: CDR1 SGHRS, CDR2 YFSETQ. This chain's CDR3 is CASSFGREDSPLHF. DNA of the CDR3: TGCGCCAGCAGCTTCGGCAGGGAGGATTCACCCCTCCACTTT.

The V and J genes are TRBV21-1 and TRBJ1-2; the tabulated D call, TRBD1, remains unverified against the DNA. TRBV21-1 is a listed pseudogene. The CDR3 consists of 17 residues. This CDR3 reads CASSKGRGSKLNYGYTF. As DNA, the CDR3 is TGTGCCAGCAGCAAAGGCAGGGGCAGCAAACTGAACTATGGCTACACCTTC.

The rearrangement links TRBV12-3 or TRBV12-4 to TRBJ1-2; 7 nucleotides align to TRBD1. J was trimmed by 6 bases and V by 1 base; bases with no gene match: 2. CDR3 size: 13 residues. The CDR3 is CASSLVGGDGYTF. The CDR3 region has the DNA TGTGCCAGCAGTTTAGTAGGGGGCGATGGCTACACCTTC.

The chain recombines TRBV5-5 with TRBJ1-5, with D perhaps matching TRBD1 (6 bases). The CDR3 sequence is 15 residues long. V was pared by 2 bases and J by 7 bases, with 16 bases between. Germline V gene sequence: CDR1 SGHKS, CDR2 YYEKEE (reference sequence). The CDR3 loop is CASSFYPEQGQPQHF. DNA of the CDR3: TGTGCCAGCAGCTTCTACCCTGAACAGGGACAGCCCCAGCATTTT.

The chain recombines TRBV18 with TRBJ1-1; tentatively, D is TRBD1 (6 bases). The length of the CDR3 is 15 residues. V shed 5 bases and J shed 2 bases, with 15 bases lying between them. Per germline, CDR1 KGHSH and CDR2 LQKENI. Written as DNA, the CDR3 is TGTGCCAGCTCATTGGGACAAAGCTTAAACACTGAAGCTTTCTTT. It is translated as CASSLGQSLNTEAFF.